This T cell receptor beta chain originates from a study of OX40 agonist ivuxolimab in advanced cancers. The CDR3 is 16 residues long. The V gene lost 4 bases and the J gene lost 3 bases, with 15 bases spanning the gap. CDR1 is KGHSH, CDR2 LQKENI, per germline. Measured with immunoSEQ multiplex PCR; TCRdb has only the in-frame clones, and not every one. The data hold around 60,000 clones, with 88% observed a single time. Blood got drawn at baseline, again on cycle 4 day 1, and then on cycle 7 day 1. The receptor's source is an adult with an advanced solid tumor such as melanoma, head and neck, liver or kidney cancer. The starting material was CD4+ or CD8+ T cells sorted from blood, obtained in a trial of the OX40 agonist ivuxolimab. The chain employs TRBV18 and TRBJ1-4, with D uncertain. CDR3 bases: TGTGCCAGCTCACGCACGGCCGCCCGGGCTAATGAAAAACTGTTTTTT. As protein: CASSRTAARANEKLFF.